Shown below are 3 T cell receptor beta chains from a single sample sequenced in a study of tumor-infiltrating lymphocytes in primary liver carcinoma. Making TCR beta cDNA involved approximately 530 ng total RNA and a constant-region primer. Three nested multiplex PCR rounds, a slightly modified ARM-PCR, produced the libraries for TCR beta. Researchers ran the first two PCR rounds for roughly 10 cycles each with TRBV1-TRBV30 forward primers and a C-beta reverse primer. TCRdb re-derived calls from the multiplex PCR reads in MiXCR, one entry per CDR3 protein. The sample holds around 210,000 distinct CDR3 sequences, less than 70% seen once. For blood RNA, unsorted whole blood served as the source, and germline DNA was extracted too. Sample: peripheral blood. The receptors shown here come from a woman in her sixties with primary liver carcinoma and hepatitis B virus infection.

As to this clonotype: At one boundary the junction diverges from the germline segment, which might be a read error. This rearrangement joins TRBV7-9 to TRBJ2-5; the D gene is possibly TRBD2 (6 bases). The germline V gene encodes CDR1 SEHNR and CDR2 FQNEAQ (reference sequence). The CDR3 contains 16 residues. DNA of the CDR3: TGTACCAGCAGCAGTATCGGGACTCCAACTCAAGAGACCCAGTACTTC. This sequence encodes CTSSSIGTPTQETQYF.

Details on this clonotype: Lacking the conserved final phenylalanine or tryptophan, this CDR3 likely reflects a read error. The chain has TRBV11-2 and TRBJ2-7; 7 bases align to TRBD2. This CDR3 is 15 amino acids long. The V gene's germline CDR1 is SGHAT and CDR2 FQNNGV. The CDR3 sequence: CASNLGWAAGSRQYI. The CDR3 DNA follows: TGTGCCAGCAACTTAGGTTGGGCAGCGGGAAGCCGGCAGTACATC.

Ten or more counts support this clonotype. This chain connects TRBV11-3 to TRBJ2-2; possibly TRBD2 for D (5 bases). This CDR3 contains 15 residues. V gave up 1 base and J gave up 5 bases, with 11 bases separating them. The germline gives CDR1 SGHNT, CDR2 YENEEA. The CDR3 is CASSLGTRRTGELFF. In DNA, the CDR3 is TGTGCCAGCAGCTTAGGAACTAGAAGAACCGGGGAGCTGTTTTTT. The full variable domain, rest sourced from reference TRBV11-3 and TRBJ2-2, is EAGVVQSPRYKIIEKKQPVAFWCNPISGHNTLYWYLQNLGQGPELLIRYENEEAVDDSQLPKDRFSAERLKGVDSTLKIQPAELGDSAVYLCASSLGTRRTGELFFGEGSRLTVL.